The 7 T cell receptor beta chains given below trace back to one sample, sequenced in a study of sequential checkpoint blockade in melanoma. The repertoire was sequenced with immunoSEQ multiplex PCR; TCRdb's copy has only in-frame clones and lacks some. The data contain fewer than 35,000 clones, approximately 86% of them singletons. Treatment meaning: randomized to nivolumab then ipilimumab (arm A) or the reverse (arm B). The sequencing here drew on CD8+ T cells sorted from blood (inferred from file names), taken from a patient given nivolumab and ipilimumab in sequence. The receptors were gathered from a human donor with melanoma.

V is TRBV15 and J is TRBJ2-7; D is possibly TRBD1 (6 bases). The CDR3 spans 15 residues. CDR1 is LNHNV and CDR2 is YYDKDF in the germline V gene (reference sequence). Deletions cut 4 bases from V and 2 bases from J, with 15 bases between. CDR3 bases: TGTGCCACCAGCACACCACAGGGATCCACCTACGAGCAGTACTTC. Protein: CATSTPQGSTYEQYF.

The V and J genes are TRBV5-1 and TRBJ2-7; 8 bases are a match to TRBD1. The germline gives CDR1 SGHRS, CDR2 YFSETQ. With V trimmed by 7 bases and J by 7 bases, 16 bases remained unmatched. The CDR3 spans 15 residues. CDR3 bases: TGCGCCAGCCAAGATTCGGGACAGGTTGGCGAGGAGCAGTACTTC. Residues: CASQDSGQVGEEQYF.

This clone showed up just once. This chain links TRBV10-3 with TRBJ1-1; D is perhaps TRBD1 (6 bases). The V end lost 3 bases, the J end lost 2 bases, and 10 bases lay between the germline ends. Germline V gives CDR1 ENHRY, CDR2 SYGVKD. The CDR3 runs 14 residues. The CDR3 region is CAISDQGGNTEAFF. The DNA of the CDR3 is TGTGCCATCAGTGACCAAGGGGGAAACACTGAAGCTTTCTTT.

The V call is TRBV6-5, the J call TRBJ2-1; weak D call: TRBD2 (5 bases). Trimming left V 4 bases short and J 10 bases short, with 11 bases between. Looked up from germline, CDR1 is MNHEY and CDR2 is SVGAGI. The length of the CDR3 is 12 residues. As DNA, the CDR3 is TGTGCCAGCAGTTCCGGGGTCCGGGAGCAGTTCTTC. It encodes CASSSGVREQFF.

The chain is built from TRBV6-5 and TRBJ2-2, with no clear D. CDR3 length: 16 amino acids. The germline V and J ends were trimmed by 2 bases and 1 base, with 11 bases remaining between them. Germline V gene lookup returns CDR1 MNHEY and CDR2 SVGAGI. The DNA for the CDR3 is TGTGCCAGCAGTTACCCTCTCCCCGGGAACACCGGGGAGCTGTTTTTT. This sequence encodes CASSYPLPGNTGELFF.

About this clone: A junction boundary mismatches the germline segment, possibly from a read error. The chain recombines TRBV6-5 with TRBJ2-2; D is ambiguous. The CDR3 length is 12 residues. CDR1 is MNHEY and CDR2 is SVGAGI in the germline V gene. The CDR3 here is CASRVDTGELFF. The CDR3 nucleotides are TGTGCGAGCAGAGTAGACACCGGGGAGCTGTTTTTT.

The chain links TRBV19 to TRBJ2-3; D may be TRBD1 (5 bases). The CDR3 is 14 residues long. The V end was cut by 5 bases, the J end by 2 bases, with 11 bases between. The germline CDR1 and CDR2 sequences are LNHDA and SQIVND (reference sequence). CDR3 amino acids: CASSQGGTTDTQYF. CDR3 in DNA: TGTGCCAGTAGTCAGGGCGGAACCACAGATACGCAGTATTTT.